Below, 28 T cell receptor beta chains from the same sample are listed, as sequenced in a study of blood T cell repertoires in COVID-19. Sequenced by immunoSEQ multiplex PCR; TCRdb stores in-frame clones only, minus some. The sample carries 350,000 to 450,000 clones, 85% recorded once. The sample was peripheral blood. These TCRs come from a young woman with acute or convalescent COVID-19.

CDR3 nucleotides: TGTGCCAGCAGCTGGGGACAGGGAGGGCGGGAGACCCAGTACTTC. This sequence encodes CASSWGQGGRETQYF. This rearrangement joins TRBV5-8 to TRBJ2-5, with 9 nucleotides matching TRBD1. This CDR3 has 15 residues. The germline CDR1 and CDR2 sequences are SGHTS and YDEGEE. Trimming at V came to 3 bases and at J to 5 bases, leaving 8 bases not matched to a gene.

This clone was detected a few times. The gene calls are TRBV2 and TRBJ1-1; D is possibly TRBD1 (5 bases). Germline loops: CDR1 SNHLY, CDR2 FYNNEI. CDR3 length equals 13 residues. The V end was cut by 6 bases, the J end by 5 bases, with 13 bases between. Written as DNA, the CDR3 is TGTGCCAGCAGGCGGGGGTCGGGAACTGAAGCTTTCTTT. As protein: CASRRGSGTEAFF. The full variable domain, its missing parts supplied by reference TRBV2 and TRBJ1-1, is EPEVTQTPSHQVTQMGQEVILRCVPISNHLYFYWYRQILGQKVEFLVSFYNNEISEKSEIFDDQFSVERPDGSNFTLKIRSTKLEDSAMYFCASRRGSGTEAFFGQGTRLTVV.

The genes are TRBV12-3 or TRBV12-4 and TRBJ2-2; D not certain. V shed 3 bases and J shed 5 bases, with 7 bases lying between them. The CDR3 totals 13 residues. The chain's CDR3 is CASSFHETGELFF. As DNA, the CDR3 is TGTGCCAGCAGTTTCCATGAGACCGGGGAGCTGTTTTTT.

The CDR3 reads CASRGLGSAEQFF. The CDR3 nucleotides are TGTGCCAGCAGGGGATTGGGTAGCGCTGAGCAGTTCTTC. The chain recombines TRBV6-6 with TRBJ2-1; tentatively, D is TRBD2 (5 bases). Germline loops: CDR1 MNHNY, CDR2 SVGAGI (reference sequence). V gave up 6 bases and J gave up 9 bases, with 15 bases separating them. This CDR3 is 13 amino acids long.

The gene calls are TRBV19 and TRBJ1-1, with D uncertain. The ends were cut back, 5 bases at V and 6 bases at J, with 16 bases in the middle. Germline loops: CDR1 LNHDA, CDR2 SQIVND (reference sequence). The CDR3 length is 14 residues. The CDR3 loop reads CASSFRPSIPEAFF. The CDR3 coding sequence is TGTGCCAGTAGTTTCCGGCCTAGCATTCCTGAAGCTTTCTTT.

There are a few counts of this clone. The chain is built from TRBV29-1 and TRBJ1-2; the D gene is possibly TRBD1 (5 bases). Looked up from germline, CDR1 is SQVTM and CDR2 is ANQGSEA. This CDR3 has 14 amino acids. Trimming removed 0 bases at V and 3 bases at J, with 11 bases between. CDR3 loop: CSVEDLRVDYGYTF. As DNA, the CDR3 is TGCAGCGTTGAAGACCTCAGGGTTGACTATGGCTACACCTTC.

The chain has TRBV19 and TRBJ1-6; the match to TRBD1 covers 10 bases. With 4 bases clipped from V and 12 bases from J, the junction kept 9 bases outside the gene matches. Germline loops: CDR1 LNHDA, CDR2 SQIVND (reference sequence). The CDR3 has 15 residues. The CDR3 nucleotides read TGTGCCAGTAGTACAAGGACAGGGGGTGTCGAACCCCTCCACTTT. Amino acids: CASSTRTGGVEPLHF.

The V and J genes are TRBV3-1 (or the pseudogene TRBV3-2) and TRBJ1-4, with 7 bases aligning to TRBD1. The ends lost 2 bases at V and 4 bases at J; junction bases unmatched: 1. CDR1 and CDR2 from the germline V gene are LGHDT and YNNKEL (reference sequence). The CDR3 contains 14 residues. The CDR3 DNA reads TGTGCCAGCAGCCAAAACAGGGGTAATGAAAAACTGTTTTTT. It is translated as CASSQNRGNEKLFF.

This chain uses TRBV14 with TRBJ2-1; no reliable D call. CDR3 size: 13 residues. CDR1 is SGHDN and CDR2 is FVKESK in the germline V gene. V lost 1 base, J lost 5 bases, and 6 bases lay in between. CDR3 bases: TGTGCCAGCAGCCAAGTCGAGAACAATGAGCAGTTCTTC. Translation: CASSQVENNEQFF.

This rearrangement joins TRBV2 to TRBJ1-1; 11 bases are shared with TRBD1. CDR1 is SNHLY, CDR2 FYNNEI, per germline. Losses at the gene ends were 8 bases for V and 5 bases for J; bases not matched to a gene: 4. This CDR3 has 13 amino acids. The CDR3 coding sequence is TGTGCCAGCCGGACAGGGGGCGCAACTGAAGCTTTCTTT. Translating gives CASRTGGATEAFF.

This chain uses TRBV5-8 with TRBJ1-4; no clear D. CDR1 and CDR2 (germline): SGHTS, YDEGEE. The CDR3 extends over 18 amino acids. V gave up 1 base and J gave up 0 bases, with 16 bases separating them. Here the CDR3 DNA reads TGTGCCAGCAGCTTGCTTTCGGGTACAATCGCAACTAATGAAAAACTGTTTTTT. Protein product: CASSLLSGTIATNEKLFF. Full variable domain (rest looked up from reference TRBV5-8 and TRBJ1-4): EAGVTQSPTHLIKTRGQQATLRCSPISGHTSVYWYQQALGLGLQFLLWYDEGEERNRGNFPPRFSGRQFPNYSSELNVNALELEDSALYLCASSLLSGTIATNEKLFFGSGTQLSVL.

This clone was seen a few times. CDR3: CASTRKRGTGNTIYF. The CDR3 DNA sequence: TGTGCCAGCACAAGAAAAAGGGGCACTGGAAACACCATATATTTT. The chain couples TRBV6-5 to TRBJ1-3; D is perhaps TRBD1 (5 bases). Germline V gives CDR1 MNHEY, CDR2 SVGAGI. Trimming cost V 7 bases and J 2 bases, with 15 bases left between them. CDR3 length equals 15 residues.

This clone is a singleton in its sample. The genes are TRBV9 and TRBJ2-7; D is possibly TRBD2 (6 bases). Germline V gene data show CDR1 as SGDLS and CDR2 as YYNGEE. V gave up 2 bases and J gave up 3 bases, with 12 bases separating them. The CDR3 sequence is 14 residues long. CDR3 nucleotide sequence: TGTGCCAGCAGCGTGCTGGGGGACTTCTACGAGCAGTACTTC. Translation: CASSVLGDFYEQYF.

This chain joins TRBV20-1 and TRBJ2-7; D not resolved. V was cut by 3 bases and J by 1 base, with 7 bases left in between. In germline, CDR1 is DFQATT, CDR2 SNEGSKA (reference sequence). The CDR3 spans 12 residues. The DNA for the CDR3 is TGCAGTGCTAGTTCCAGATCCTACGAGCAGTACTTC. Protein product: CSASSRSYEQYF.

The chain links TRBV5-1 to TRBJ1-3; D may be TRBD1 (6 bases). Trimming removed 0 bases at V and 3 bases at J, with 10 bases between. There are 15 residues in the CDR3. Germline V gene sequence: CDR1 SGHRS, CDR2 YFSETQ. The CDR3 coding sequence is TGCGCCAGCAGCTTGGGACAGGCGCTTGGAAACACCATATATTTT. This gives the protein CASSLGQALGNTIYF.

Concerning this clone itself: Additional DNA sequences in this sample encode the identical CDR3. The genes are TRBV24-1 and TRBJ2-3; 9 nucleotides agree with TRBD1. V lost 5 bases, J lost 2 bases, and 4 bases stayed unmatched. Germline lookup yields CDR1 KGHDR and CDR2 SFDVKD. This CDR3 spans 15 amino acids. CDR3 sequence reads: CATSGGTGTTDTQYF. CDR3 DNA sequence: TGTGCCACCAGTGGCGGGACAGGGACCACAGATACGCAGTATTTT.

A word on this clone: The same CDR3 arises from other DNA sequences in this sample as well. V usage is TRBV6-5 and J usage is TRBJ1-1; no clear D gene. Trimming pared 0 bases from V and 0 bases from J, leaving 8 bases between. There are 15 residues in the CDR3. Per the germline V gene, CDR1 is MNHEY and CDR2 is SVGAGI. This CDR3 is CASSYSAGMNTEAFF. The CDR3 DNA is TGTGCCAGCAGTTACTCGGCGGGCATGAACACTGAAGCTTTCTTT.

The gene calls are TRBV27 and TRBJ2-3, with D maybe TRBD2 (5 bases). Trimming pared 7 bases from V and 6 bases from J, leaving 14 bases between. The CDR3 loop spans 13 amino acids. Germline V CDR1 and CDR2: MNHEY, SMNVEV (reference sequence). The CDR3 loop is CASNSVARDTQYF. In DNA, the CDR3 is TGTGCCAGCAACTCTGTAGCGCGTGATACGCAGTATTTT.

This clone was picked up a small number of times. V is TRBV21-1 and J is TRBJ1-3. TRBV21-1 is marked as a pseudogene. The CDR3 loop spans 16 amino acids. CDR3 nucleotide sequence: TGTGCCAGCAATCTTAGAGAGGCACCGTTGCGAAACACCATATATTTT. Amino acids: CASNLREAPLRNTIYF.

V usage is TRBV7-3 and J usage is TRBJ2-3, with 8 bases matching TRBD2. Germline CDR1 is SGHTA and CDR2 is FQGTGA. The length of the CDR3 is 18 residues. V gave up 2 bases and J gave up 1 base; unmatched junction bases: 11. CDR3 coding DNA: TGTGCCAGCAGCTTATCTGGTGTAGCGGGATCCCGCACAGATACGCAGTATTTT. Protein sequence: CASSLSGVAGSRTDTQYF.

This sequence joins TRBV7-6 and TRBJ1-2; TRBD1 is a possible D gene (5 bases). This CDR3 region has 15 residues. The germline CDR1 and CDR2 sequences are SGHVS and FNYEAQ. V lost 1 base, J lost 7 bases, and 16 bases lay in between. In nucleotides, the CDR3 is TGTGCCAGCAGCTTAGGCGAGGGCAACGGGGGTGGCTACACCTTC. Its protein product is CASSLGEGNGGGYTF.

The genes are TRBV4-1 and TRBJ1-4; perhaps TRBD1 as D (5 bases). Trimming shortened V by 4 bases and J by 1 base, and 16 bases separated the two germline ends. Germline CDR1 is MGHRA and CDR2 is YSYEKL. The CDR3 is made up of 17 amino acids. CDR3 in DNA: TGCGCCAGCAGCCGGTTTGGGATCAGGGAAACTAATGAAAAACTGTTTTTT. It encodes CASSRFGIRETNEKLFF.

This rearrangement joins TRBV19 to TRBJ2-3; D possibly corresponds to TRBD1 (6 bases). This CDR3 is 15 amino acids long. Germline assignment: CDR1 LNHDA and CDR2 SQIVND (reference sequence). Trimming shortened V by 8 bases and J by 2 bases, and 17 bases separated the two germline ends. The CDR3 loop reads CASGDIRRDTDTQYF. DNA for the CDR3: TGTGCCAGTGGGGACATTCGTAGGGACACAGATACGCAGTATTTT.

V usage is TRBV19 and J usage is TRBJ2-1; D possibly corresponds to TRBD1 (6 bases). Germline CDR1 is LNHDA and CDR2 is SQIVND (reference sequence). The V end was cut by 3 bases, the J end by 7 bases, with 16 bases between. There are 15 residues in the CDR3. The CDR3, as DNA: TGTGCCAGTAGTATTAGCACAGGGACGTGGAATGAGCAGTTCTTC. It specifies CASSISTGTWNEQFF.

This clone showed up just a few times. This chain joins TRBV19 and TRBJ1-5; 9 nucleotides line up with TRBD1. The CDR3 totals 16 residues. The V gene's germline CDR1 is LNHDA and CDR2 SQIVND (reference sequence). V shed 3 bases, J shed 6 bases, and the junction held 9 bases outside the gene matches. CDR3 in amino acids: CASSMGTGRFGQPQHF. The CDR3 DNA is TGTGCCAGTAGTATGGGGACAGGGAGGTTCGGTCAGCCCCAGCATTTT. Combining the CDR3 with reference TRBV19 and TRBJ1-5 gives the whole variable domain DGGITQSPKYLFRKEGQNVTLSCEQNLNHDAMYWYRQDPGQGLRLIYYSQIVNDFQKGDIAEGYSVSREKKESFPLTVTSAQKNPTAFYLCASSMGTGRFGQPQHFGDGTRLSIL.

The gene calls are TRBV6-1 and TRBJ2-1; weak D call: TRBD2 (6 bases). The CDR3 spans 15 residues. Germline V gene sequence: CDR1 MNHNS, CDR2 SASEGT. Trimming pared 1 base from V and 9 bases from J, leaving 16 bases between. In DNA, the CDR3 is TGTGCCAGCAGTGAAGTGGGAGGTATGGGCTTTGAGCAGTTCTTC. The encoded protein is CASSEVGGMGFEQFF.

The J gene is TRBJ1-6, the V gene TRBV19; the D gene is possibly TRBD1 (6 bases). Germline loops: CDR1 LNHDA, CDR2 SQIVND (reference sequence). The CDR3 runs to 15 residues. V was pared by 3 bases and J by 4 bases, with 10 bases between. CDR3 sequence (DNA): TGTGCCAGTAGTATCGGGACATCTTATAATTCACCCCTCCACTTT. Translated, it gives CASSIGTSYNSPLHF.

This clone appeared a few times. The chain is built from TRBV7-9 and TRBJ1-5, with D possibly TRBD1 on 6 matching bases. Germline V gives CDR1 SEHNR, CDR2 FQNEAQ (reference sequence). This CDR3 has 14 residues. V was clipped by 4 bases and J by 5 bases, with 12 bases between them. CDR3 residues: CASSSGTPYQPQHF. The CDR3 DNA reads TGTGCCAGCAGCTCCGGGACACCTTATCAGCCCCAGCATTTT.